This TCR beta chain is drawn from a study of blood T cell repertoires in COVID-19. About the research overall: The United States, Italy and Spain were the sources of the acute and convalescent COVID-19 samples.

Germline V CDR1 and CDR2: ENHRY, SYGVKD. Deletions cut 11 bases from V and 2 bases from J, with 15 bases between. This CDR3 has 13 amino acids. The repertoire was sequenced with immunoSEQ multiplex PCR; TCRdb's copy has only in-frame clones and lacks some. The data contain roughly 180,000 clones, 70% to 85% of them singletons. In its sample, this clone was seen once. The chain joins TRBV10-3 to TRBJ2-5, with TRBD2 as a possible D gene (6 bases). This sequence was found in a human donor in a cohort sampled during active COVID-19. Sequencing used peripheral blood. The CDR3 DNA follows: TGTGCCTCCACCCGGGACTCACAAGAGACCCAGTACTTC. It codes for CASTRDSQETQYF.